A selection of T cell receptor beta chains follows, all from one sample in a study of blood T cell repertoires in COVID-19. The protocol was immunoSEQ multiplex PCR, while the TCRdb copy is restricted to in-frame clones and leaves out a portion. Here the sample spans 250,000 or so clones, about 88% being singletons. Sequencing input: PBMCs or T cells enriched from blood (not recorded which). The receptors derive from a woman aged 45 to 65 who had recovered from COVID-19. CDR3s include the opening cysteine and the closing phenylalanine or tryptophan. A D gene is named only where the DNA matches it firmly. The size entry is marked missing in some rows and otherwise reads once, few, many or a size class.

NA	TRBV19	NA	TRBJ2-1	TGTGCCAGTAGTATCTCACGGGACTCCTACAATGAGCAGTTCTTC	CASSISRDSYNEQFF
NA	TRBV5-4	TRBD2	TRBJ2-2	TGTGCCAGCACTGCGGGACTAGCTCTCGCCGGGGAGCTGTTTTTT	CASTAGLALAGELFF
NA	TRBV13	NA	TRBJ1-1	TGTGCCAGCAGCAACAACAGGGATTTCACTGAAGCTTTCTTT	CASSNNRDFTEAFF
NA	TRBV7-9	TRBD2	TRBJ2-1	TGTGCCAGCAGCTCCGGGACTAGGAACAATGAGCAGTTCTTC	CASSSGTRNNEQFF
NA	TRBV7-2	TRBD1	TRBJ2-2	TGTGCCAGCAGCCTTACACAGGGGGCGGCCGGGGAGCTGTTTTTT	CASSLTQGAAGELFF
NA	TRBV11-2	TRBD2	TRBJ2-2	TGTGCCAGCAGCTTAACTAGACTAGCGGGAGTCGCCGGGGAGCTGTTTTTT	CASSLTRLAGVAGELFF
NA	TRBV15	NA	TRBJ2-4	TGTGCCACCAGCAGTGGCACGGGGAGCCTACTAATAGCCAAAAACATTCAGTACTTC	CATSSGTGSLLIAKNIQYF
NA	TRBV3-1/TRBV3-2	TRBD2	TRBJ2-5	TGTGCCAGCAGCCAAGGGACTAGGCAAGAGACCCAGTACTTC	CASSQGTRQETQYF
NA	TRBV2	NA	TRBJ2-7	TGTGCCAGCAGTGAATACAGGTCGGGCTACGAGCAGTACTTC	CASSEYRSGYEQYF
NA	TRBV21-1	NA	TRBJ2-1	TGTGCCAGCAGGGTCCTGGGACTAGCGAACAATGAGCAGTTCTTC	CASRVLGLANNEQFF
NA	TRBV3-1/TRBV3-2	NA	TRBJ2-2	TGTGCCAGCAGCCAAGAGAGACTACTGGGGTCCGGGGAGCTGTTTTTT	CASSQERLLGSGELFF
NA	TRBV30	NA	TRBJ2-2	TGTGCCTGGATTGGACTGGGACTCCACGCGAACACCGGGGAGCTGTTTTTT	CAWIGLGLHANTGELFF
NA	TRBV5-1	NA	TRBJ1-1	TGCGCCAGCAGCTTGGTGGGCAGGGAAACTGAAGCTTTCTTT	CASSLVGRETEAFF
NA	TRBV28	NA	TRBJ1-6	TGTGCCAGCCGTCGGGACAATAATTCACCCCTCCACTTT	CASRRDNNSPLHF
NA	TRBV3-1/TRBV3-2	TRBD1	TRBJ1-4	TGTGCCAGCAGCCCAGGGACAGGGAGTGAAAAACTGTTTTTT	CASSPGTGSEKLFF
NA	TRBV7-9	TRBD2	TRBJ2-1	TGTGCCAGCAGCTTAGGGACTAGCGGGAGATACAATGAGCAGTTCTTC	CASSLGTSGRYNEQFF
NA	TRBV18	TRBD1	TRBJ1-1	TGTGCCAGCTCACCCGCAGGGGGCTTTGAAGCTTTCTTT	CASSPAGGFEAFF
NA	TRBV3-1/TRBV3-2	NA	TRBJ1-5	TGTGCCAGCAGCCAAGTGGGCCAGCAGCCCCAGCATTTT	CASSQVGQQPQHF
NA	TRBV7-3	NA	TRBJ2-3	TGTGCCAGCAGCCCCGGGGGAGTCACAGATACGCAGTATTTT	CASSPGGVTDTQYF
NA	TRBV10-1	TRBD2	TRBJ2-5	TGCGCCAGCAGTGAGAACCCGGGACTAGCGTTGGTGGAGACCCAGTACTTC	CASSENPGLALVETQYF
NA	TRBV30	NA	TRBJ2-1	TGTGCCTGGAGTGTCGTGAAATCAGGGCCCCCGGGTTGGAATGAGCAGTTCTTC	CAWSVVKSGPPGWNEQFF
once	TRBV27	TRBD1	TRBJ1-6	TGTGCCAGCCGATCCCCGAGAAGGGGGCTTAAATCACCCCTCCACTTT	CASRSPRRGLKSPLHF
NA	TRBV24-1	NA	TRBJ2-3	TGTGCCACCAGTTCGAGGAGTAGCACAGATACGCAGTATTTT	CATSSRSSTDTQYF
NA	TRBV18	NA	TRBJ2-7	TGTGCCAGCTCGCCCTTTCAGACAGCGGGCCTCGAGCAGTACTTC	CASSPFQTAGLEQYF
NA	TRBV27	TRBD1	TRBJ1-6	TGTGCCAGCAGTACGCTGGACAGGGGGCGTTTATCCCTCCACTTT	CASSTLDRGRLSLHF
NA	TRBV7-9	NA	TRBJ1-2	TGTGCCAGCAGCCCTACGGTAGGGGAAAACTATGGCTACACCTTC	CASSPTVGENYGYTF
NA	TRBV5-1	NA	TRBJ1-5	TGCGCCAGCAGCGAGGCTCCAATGGGGACATACATCAATAGCAATCAGCCCCAGCATTTT	CASSEAPMGTYINSNQPQHF
NA	TRBV29-1	TRBD1	TRBJ2-7	TGCAGCGTTGAAGATTACGGGACAGGGAACGAGCAGTACTTC	CSVEDYGTGNEQYF
few	TRBV3-1/TRBV3-2	NA	TRBJ2-2	TGTGCCAGCAGACAGAGTGAGGGGAACACCGGGGAGCTGTTTTTT	CASRQSEGNTGELFF
NA	TRBV9	NA	TRBJ1-5	TGTGCCAGCAGCGCCTCTAATACCAATCAGCCCCAGCATTTT	CASSASNTNQPQHF
NA	TRBV19	TRBD1	TRBJ2-7	TGTGCCAGTAGTCAAGGACAGGGAAACGAGCAGTACTTC	CASSQGQGNEQYF